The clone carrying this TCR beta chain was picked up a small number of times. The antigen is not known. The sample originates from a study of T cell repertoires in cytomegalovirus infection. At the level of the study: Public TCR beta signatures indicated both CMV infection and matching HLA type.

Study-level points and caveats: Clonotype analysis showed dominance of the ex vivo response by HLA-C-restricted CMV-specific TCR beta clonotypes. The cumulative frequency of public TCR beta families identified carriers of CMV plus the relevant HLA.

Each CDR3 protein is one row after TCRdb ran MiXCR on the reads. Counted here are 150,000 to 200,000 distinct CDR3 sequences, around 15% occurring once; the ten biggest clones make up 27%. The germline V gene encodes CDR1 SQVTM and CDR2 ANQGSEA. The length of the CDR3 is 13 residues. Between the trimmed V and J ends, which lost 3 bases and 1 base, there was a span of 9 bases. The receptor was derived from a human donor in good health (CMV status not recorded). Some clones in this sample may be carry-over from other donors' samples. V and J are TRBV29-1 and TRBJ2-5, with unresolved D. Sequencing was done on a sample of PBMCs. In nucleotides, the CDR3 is TGCAGCGTTGAGCCAGGCGGCCAAGAGACCCAGTACTTC. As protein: CSVEPGGQETQYF.